Below are 5 T cell receptor beta chains sequenced from a single sample in a study of T and B cells in COVID-19 patients. Blood genomic DNA input for TRB amplification was about 220-500 ng. Multiplex PCR with BIOMED2 TRB-A/B primer pools amplified TRB rearrangements. MiXCR, run by TCRdb on the multiplex PCR reads, gives a single entry per CDR3 protein. Of under 6,000 distinct CDR3 sequences in the sample, less than 35% were seen once. The specimen was blood. All receptors come from a human donor with active COVID-19.

By frequency in the sample, this clonotype is medium-sized. The gene calls are TRBV6-5 and TRBJ1-2; tentatively, D is TRBD1 (6 bases). The germline CDR1 and CDR2 sequences are MNHEY and SVGAGI. Trimming took off 2 bases at V and 6 bases at J, with 13 bases between the two ends. This CDR3 has 14 residues. CDR3 bases: TGTGCCAGCAGTTACGGACAGACGTACGATGGCTACACCTTC. This translates into CASSYGQTYDGYTF.

V usage is TRBV5-4 and J usage is TRBJ2-7; 8 nucleotides align to TRBD1. V shed 2 bases and J 5 bases; nucleotides not matched to a gene: 6. The length of the CDR3 is 14 residues. CDR1 SGHNT and CDR2 YYREEE come from the germline V gene (reference sequence). The CDR3 protein is CASSFDRGGDEQYF. The CDR3 DNA follows: TGTGCCAGCAGCTTCGACAGGGGCGGGGACGAGCAGTACTTC. Variable domain in full (rest from reference TRBV5-4 and TRBJ2-7): ETGVTQSPTHLIKTRGQQVTLRCSSQSGHNTVSWYQQALGQGPQFIFQYYREEENGRGNFPPRFSGLQFPNYSSELNVNALELDDSALYLCASSFDRGGDEQYFGPGTRLTVT.

A few counts support this clonotype. This rearrangement joins TRBV6-2 or TRBV6-3 to TRBJ1-5; D may be TRBD1 (5 bases). V was clipped by 4 bases and J by 7 bases, with 17 bases between them. Germline assignment: CDR1 MNHEY and CDR2 SVGEGT. The CDR3 extends over 15 amino acids. CDR3 loop: CASSFDEGTTQPQHF. The CDR3, as DNA: TGTGCCAGCAGTTTCGACGAGGGGACCACACAGCCCCAGCATTTT.

V usage is TRBV6-5 and J usage is TRBJ2-7; possible D gene TRBD1, 5 bases. The V gene's germline CDR1 is MNHEY and CDR2 SVGAGI. The CDR3 loop spans 14 amino acids. Trimming removed 9 bases at V and 5 bases at J, with 20 bases between. Here the CDR3 reads CASRASGHRDEQYF. The CDR3 DNA reads as TGTGCCAGTCGAGCCTCCGGACATCGCGACGAGCAGTACTTC.

The chain couples TRBV6-5 to TRBJ1-5, with 8 bases fitting TRBD1. CDR3 size: 14 residues. J was trimmed by 2 bases and V by 10 bases; bases with no gene match: 7. Germline V gene sequence: CDR1 MNHEY, CDR2 SVGAGI. CDR3 amino acids: CATGGTGRNQPQHF. In DNA, the CDR3 is TGTGCCACCGGCGGGACAGGCCGCAATCAGCCCCAGCATTTT.